One sample yielded the 17 T cell receptor beta chains listed below, sequenced in a study of cytomegalovirus exposure and HLA in healthy donors. PCR amplification relied on 60 Vbeta primers (plus 13 Jbeta primers). Profiled with immunoSEQ multiplex PCR; TCRdb holds only in-frame clones, not every one. Counted here are approximately 130,000 clones, 81% occurring once; the ten biggest clones make up roughly 1.8%. Sample: PBMCs. These receptors were obtained from a man aged 18 to 30 in good health and CMV-seronegative.

There are a few counts of this clone. As DNA, the CDR3 is TGTGCCAGCAGCCCATTTGGGGGGAGTTCCTACGAGCAGTACTTC. Translating gives CASSPFGGSSYEQYF. This chain links TRBV5-6 with TRBJ2-7; tentatively, D is TRBD2 (6 bases). Germline V gene sequence: CDR1 SGHDT, CDR2 YYEEEE. V lost 4 bases and J lost 1, with 15 bases in between. The CDR3 loop spans 15 amino acids.

The chain has TRBV19 and TRBJ1-4; no definite D call. The V and J ends lost 1 base and 2 bases respectively, with 8 bases between them. The CDR3 has 15 amino acids. In germline, CDR1 is LNHDA, CDR2 SQIVND (reference sequence). Written as DNA, the CDR3 is TGTGCCAGTAGTATAGCCGGTGGTACTAATGAAAAACTGTTTTTT. This sequence encodes CASSIAGGTNEKLFF. The full variable domain, with the rest looked up from reference TRBV19 and TRBJ1-4, is DGGITQSPKYLFRKEGQNVTLSCEQNLNHDAMYWYRQDPGQGLRLIYYSQIVNDFQKGDIAEGYSVSREKKESFPLTVTSAQKNPTAFYLCASSIAGGTNEKLFFGSGTQLSVL.

The rearrangement joins TRBV7-9 to TRBJ2-4; D call uncertain. Deletions cut 4 bases from V and 3 bases from J, with 10 bases between. CDR3 length: 14 residues. Germline V CDR1 and CDR2: SEHNR, FQNEAQ (reference sequence). The CDR3 DNA reads TGTGCCAGCAGCTCGAGAACAGACAAAAACATTCAGTACTTC. The encoded protein is CASSSRTDKNIQYF.

The chain links TRBV6-5 to TRBJ2-7; 7 bases align to TRBD1. Germline loops: CDR1 MNHEY, CDR2 SVGAGI. V lost 1 base and J lost 6; bases outside the gene matches: 6. The CDR3 covers 14 residues. The CDR3 sequence: CASSYLKTGSEQYF. For the CDR3, the DNA is TGTGCCAGCAGTTACTTGAAGACAGGGAGCGAGCAGTACTTC.

The chain links TRBV29-1 to TRBJ2-1; TRBD2 might be the D (5 bases). Trimming shortened V by 3 bases and J by 0 bases, and 15 bases separated the two germline ends. Per the germline V gene, CDR1 is SQVTM and CDR2 is ANQGSEA. The CDR3 totals 16 residues. DNA for the CDR3: TGCAGCGTTGATCTACTAGTTGGGAGCTCCTACAATGAGCAGTTCTTC. Its protein product is CSVDLLVGSSYNEQFF.

This clone has only one observation. Compared with germline, one end of the junction differs, possibly owing to a read error. This chain connects TRBV7-9 to TRBJ2-1; 7 nucleotides line up with TRBD2. The CDR3 is 14 residues long. The V gene's germline CDR1 is SEHNR and CDR2 FQNEAQ (reference sequence). The DNA for the CDR3 is TGTGCCAGCAGCTTAGAAGGGACTACCCGGCATACGGTCTTC. It translates to CASSLEGTTRHTVF.

The V gene is TRBV9, the J gene TRBJ2-2; 10 bases fit TRBD2. CDR1 is SGDLS, CDR2 YYNGEE, per germline. With V trimmed by 4 bases and J by 8 bases, 8 bases remained unmatched. The CDR3 is 15 amino acids. The CDR3 is CASSPQRGGLGELFF. CDR3 nucleotide sequence: TGTGCCAGCAGCCCACAGCGGGGGGGCCTAGGGGAGCTGTTTTTT. The full variable domain, completed using reference TRBV9 and TRBJ2-2, is DSGVTQTPKHLITATGQRVTLRCSPRSGDLSVYWYQQSLDQGLQFLIQYYNGEERAKGNILERFSAQQFPDLHSELNLSSLELGDSALYFCASSPQRGGLGELFFGEGSRLTVL.

The V and J genes are TRBV28 and TRBJ2-5, with TRBD1 identical over 7 bases. Germline-derived CDR1 and CDR2 are MDHEN and SYDVKM. The CDR3 totals 13 residues. Losses at the gene ends were 4 bases for V and 5 bases for J; bases not matched to a gene: 4. The CDR3, as DNA: TGTGCCAGCAGTTCGACAGGGTGGGAGACCCAGTACTTC. It is translated as CASSSTGWETQYF. The full variable domain, completed using reference TRBV28 and TRBJ2-5, is DVKVTQSSRYLVKRTGEKVFLECVQDMDHENMFWYRQDPGLGLRLIYFSYDVKMKEKGDIPEGYSVSREKKERFSLILESASTNQTSMYLCASSSTGWETQYFGPGTRLLVL.

The CDR3 DNA follows: TGTGCCAGCAGTGGGAGAGTGGCTAATGAAAAACTGTTTTTT. This sequence encodes CASSGRVANEKLFF. The V gene is TRBV6-5, the J gene TRBJ1-4; D call uncertain. Germline V gives CDR1 MNHEY, CDR2 SVGAGI. V dropped 5 bases and J dropped 3 bases, with 10 bases sitting between them. CDR3 size: 14 residues.

This chain joins TRBV29-1 and TRBJ2-7; 8 bases map to TRBD2. CDR1 and CDR2 (germline): SQVTM, ANQGSEA. J gave up 3 bases and V 6 bases, and 7 bases lay outside the gene matches. The length of the CDR3 is 13 residues. The CDR3 DNA is TGCAGCGTGCTTCTCGGGGGGGGCTACGAGCAGTACTTC. It codes for CSVLLGGGYEQYF.

This chain links TRBV5-4 with TRBJ1-1; D call uncertain. The CDR3 loop spans 14 amino acids. Germline assignment: CDR1 SGHNT and CDR2 YYREEE (reference sequence). V was shortened by 1 base and J by 1 base, with 8 bases between the two germline ends. CDR3 in DNA: TGTGCCAGCAGCTTGAGGGAGGGGAACACTGAAGCTTTCTTT. It specifies CASSLREGNTEAFF.

This clone was observed a handful of times. The genes are TRBV19 and TRBJ1-2; D is perhaps TRBD1 (6 bases). Trimming took 4 bases from V and 4 from J, leaving 10 bases between them. The germline V gene encodes CDR1 LNHDA and CDR2 SQIVND (reference sequence). The CDR3 has 13 amino acids. CDR3 coding DNA: TGTGCCAGTAGTACTCAGGGGCCCTATGGCTACACCTTC. As protein: CASSTQGPYGYTF.

This clone was found once. V usage is TRBV5-4 and J usage is TRBJ2-2, with D tentatively TRBD2 (5 bases). The germline CDR1 and CDR2 sequences are SGHNT and YYREEE (reference sequence). Trimming pared 0 bases from V and 1 base from J, leaving 10 bases between. CDR3 length: 16 residues. DNA of the CDR3: TGTGCCAGCAGCTTGGGTTCCCGGGGGAACACCGGGGAGCTGTTTTTT. It is translated as CASSLGSRGNTGELFF.

V is TRBV7-8 and J is TRBJ1-1, with TRBD1 matching 8 bases. The CDR3 has 14 residues. V shed 5 bases and J 5 bases; nucleotides not matched to a gene: 7. CDR1 SGHVS and CDR2 FQNEAQ come from the germline V gene. CDR3 amino acids: CASSQQGVQTEAFF. The CDR3 DNA follows: TGTGCCAGCAGCCAACAGGGGGTGCAAACTGAAGCTTTCTTT.

This sequence joins TRBV19 and TRBJ1-2; 9 bases agree with TRBD1. J lost 3 bases, V lost 4 bases, and 9 bases had no gene match. Per germline, CDR1 LNHDA and CDR2 SQIVND (reference sequence). The CDR3 spans 16 residues. CDR3 nucleotides: TGTGCCAGTAGTAGACCCGGGACAGGGAGGGACTATGGCTACACCTTC. Translating gives CASSRPGTGRDYGYTF.

This clone appeared a few times. This chain uses TRBV6-1 with TRBJ2-7, with D maybe TRBD1 (6 bases). CDR3 length equals 13 residues. V lost 0 bases to trimming and J lost 3 bases, with 6 bases between them. Germline loops: CDR1 MNHNS, CDR2 SASEGT. CDR3 coding DNA: TGTGCCAGCAGTGAAGCCAGGGGCTACGAGCAGTACTTC. Amino acid sequence: CASSEARGYEQYF.

The chain has TRBV5-1 and TRBJ2-1; TRBD2 matches at 7 bases. From germline, CDR1 is SGHRS and CDR2 YFSETQ. V shed 0 bases, J shed 0 bases, and the junction held 3 bases outside the gene matches. CDR3 length: 16 amino acids. Here the CDR3 DNA reads TGCGCCAGCAGCTTGGGTCCTAGCGGCTCCTACAATGAGCAGTTCTTC. This sequence encodes CASSLGPSGSYNEQFF.